A selection of T cell receptor beta chains follows, all from one sample in a study of response to subunit inactivated influenza vaccine. In TCRdb, the RT-PCR reads were re-called with MiXCR into one record per CDR3 protein. The sample has more than 550,000 distinct CDR3 sequences, roughly 10% seen once. This sample comprised PBMCs from blood, obtained on the day of vaccination. Receptors were obtained from a man aged 45-65 years who received an inactivated influenza vaccine. Each CDR3 is given with its conserved first and last residue. A D gene is named only where the DNA matches it firmly. Clone sizes are given selectively: once, few, many, or a class where the clone is expanded.

v_call: TRBV6-2/TRBV6-3
j_call: TRBJ2-2
d_call: NA
clone_size: NA
cdr3_aa: CASSDHRLVAGELFF
cdr3_nt: TGTGCCAGCAGTGACCACCGACTAGTCGCCGGGGAGCTGTTTTTT

v_call: TRBV27
j_call: TRBJ2-2
d_call: NA
clone_size: many
cdr3_aa: CASSSGIGELFF
cdr3_nt: TGTGCCAGCAGTAGTGGTATCGGGGAGCTGTTTTTT

v_call: TRBV20-1
j_call: TRBJ2-4
d_call: TRBD1
clone_size: few
cdr3_aa: CSARGTGQNIQYF
cdr3_nt: TGCAGTGCTAGAGGGACAGGACAAAACATTCAGTACTTC

v_call: TRBV12-3/TRBV12-4
j_call: TRBJ2-7
d_call: NA
clone_size: few
cdr3_aa: CASSLAGVGYEQYF
cdr3_nt: TGTGCCAGCAGTTTAGCTGGGGTGGGGTACGAGCAGTACTTC

v_call: TRBV7-2
j_call: TRBJ1-2
d_call: NA
clone_size: few
cdr3_aa: CASSLATQGYYGYTF
cdr3_nt: TGTGCCAGCAGCTTAGCCACGCAGGGTTACTATGGCTACACCTTC

v_call: TRBV7-9
j_call: TRBJ2-1
d_call: NA
clone_size: few
cdr3_aa: CASSLDLQGHEQFF
cdr3_nt: TGTGCCAGCAGCTTAGATTTACAGGGCCATGAGCAGTTCTTC

v_call: TRBV12-3/TRBV12-4
j_call: TRBJ2-6
d_call: NA
clone_size: NA
cdr3_aa: CASTSSGGANVLTF
cdr3_nt: TGTGCCAGCACCTCAAGCGGTGGGGCCAACGTCCTGACTTTC

v_call: TRBV5-1
j_call: TRBJ1-4
d_call: NA
clone_size: many
cdr3_aa: CASSLAGRGNEKLFF
cdr3_nt: TGCGCCAGCAGCTTGGCGGGGAGGGGGAATGAAAAACTGTTTTTT

v_call: TRBV5-4
j_call: TRBJ2-1
d_call: TRBD1
clone_size: few
cdr3_aa: CASSHNRGRDNEQFF
cdr3_nt: TGTGCCAGCAGCCACAACAGGGGGCGGGACAATGAGCAGTTCTTC

v_call: TRBV7-9
j_call: TRBJ2-5
d_call: NA
clone_size: few
cdr3_aa: CASSLVGQSKETQYF
cdr3_nt: TGTGCCAGCAGCTTAGTCGGGCAATCGAAAGAGACCCAGTACTTC

v_call: TRBV6-1
j_call: TRBJ2-2
d_call: NA
clone_size: NA
cdr3_aa: CASSEHPNPGELFF
cdr3_nt: TGTGCCAGCAGTGAACATCCCAATCCCGGGGAGCTGTTTTTT

v_call: TRBV28
j_call: TRBJ2-3
d_call: NA
clone_size: many
cdr3_aa: CASRRDPGGTDTQYF
cdr3_nt: TGTGCCAGCCGCCGGGACCCCGGCGGCACAGATACGCAGTATTTT

v_call: TRBV20-1
j_call: TRBJ2-5
d_call: NA
clone_size: NA
cdr3_aa: CSARDRRLETQYF
cdr3_nt: TGCAGTGCTAGAGATCGGAGACTGGAGACCCAGTACTTC

v_call: TRBV20-1
j_call: TRBJ2-2
d_call: TRBD2
clone_size: few
cdr3_aa: CSARDLAGGVNTGELFF
cdr3_nt: TGCAGTGCTAGAGATCTAGCGGGAGGGGTAAACACCGGGGAGCTGTTTTTT

v_call: TRBV2
j_call: TRBJ2-1
d_call: NA
clone_size: NA
cdr3_aa: CASTRSPRTGYNEQFF
cdr3_nt: TGTGCCAGCACAAGATCGCCTAGAACAGGTTACAATGAGCAGTTCTTC

v_call: TRBV7-2
j_call: TRBJ2-1
d_call: NA
clone_size: many
cdr3_aa: CASSISRGTYNEQFF
cdr3_nt: TGTGCCAGCAGCATCTCTAGGGGGACCTACAATGAGCAGTTCTTC

v_call: TRBV20-1
j_call: TRBJ2-1
d_call: TRBD2
clone_size: NA
cdr3_aa: CSARDGGGVNEQFF
cdr3_nt: TGCAGTGCTAGAGACGGCGGGGGGGTCAATGAGCAGTTCTTC

v_call: TRBV7-2
j_call: TRBJ2-1
d_call: TRBD2
clone_size: few
cdr3_aa: CASSFGGFYNEQFF
cdr3_nt: TGTGCCAGCAGCTTCGGGGGGTTTTACAATGAGCAGTTCTTC

v_call: TRBV4-2
j_call: TRBJ2-7
d_call: NA
clone_size: few
cdr3_aa: CASSQGDGTLSYEQYF
cdr3_nt: TGTGCCAGCAGCCAAGGCGACGGGACTCTCTCCTACGAGCAGTACTTC

v_call: TRBV7-2
j_call: TRBJ1-1
d_call: NA
clone_size: NA
cdr3_aa: CASTLGQLANTEAFF
cdr3_nt: TGTGCCAGCACCCTAGGACAGCTAGCCAACACTGAAGCTTTCTTT

v_call: TRBV20-1
j_call: TRBJ2-1
d_call: NA
clone_size: NA
cdr3_aa: CSARDLEESSYNEQFF
cdr3_nt: TGCAGTGCTAGAGATCTCGAGGAGAGCTCCTACAATGAGCAGTTCTTC

v_call: TRBV6-2/TRBV6-3
j_call: TRBJ1-4
d_call: NA
clone_size: few
cdr3_aa: CASRSQNNEKLFF
cdr3_nt: TGTGCCAGCAGGAGCCAGAATAATGAAAAACTGTTTTTT